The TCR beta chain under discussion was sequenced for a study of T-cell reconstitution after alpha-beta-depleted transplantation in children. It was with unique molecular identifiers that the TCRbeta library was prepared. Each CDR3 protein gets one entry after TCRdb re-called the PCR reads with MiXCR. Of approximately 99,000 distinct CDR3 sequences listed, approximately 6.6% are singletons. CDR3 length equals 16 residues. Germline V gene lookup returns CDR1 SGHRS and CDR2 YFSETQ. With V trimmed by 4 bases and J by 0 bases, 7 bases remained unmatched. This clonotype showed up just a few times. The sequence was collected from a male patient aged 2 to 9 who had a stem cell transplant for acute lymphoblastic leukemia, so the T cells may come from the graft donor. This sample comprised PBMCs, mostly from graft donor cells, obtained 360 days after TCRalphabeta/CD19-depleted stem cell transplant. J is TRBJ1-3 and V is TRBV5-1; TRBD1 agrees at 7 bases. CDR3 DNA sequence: TGCGCCAGCAGCCAAACAGGGGAAAGCTCTGGAAACACCATATATTTT. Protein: CASSQTGESSGNTIYF.